The 19 T cell receptor beta chains in this list originate from one sample, sequenced in a study of human T cells and chemical hapten exposure. Each CDR3 protein is one row after TCRdb ran MiXCR on the RACE reads. This table has around 340,000 distinct CDR3 sequences, around 7% appearing once. As to time point: patch test 1, 2 weeks after DPC sensitization. Described treatment: therapeutic diphenylcyclopropenone sensitization with weekly scalp DPC. Sequenced material: whole blood, taken in connection with sensitization to the hapten diphenylcyclopropenone (DPC). Receptors originate from a young woman with alopecia areata. Some clones in this sample may be carry-over from other donors' samples.

This clonotype was seen only a few times. The chain carries TRBV12-3 or TRBV12-4 and TRBJ1-2; D might be TRBD1 (6 bases). V lost 5 bases, J lost 4 bases, and 14 bases lay in between. CDR3 length equals 14 residues. CDR3 nucleotide sequence: TGTGCCAGCAGTCCCTCGGACAGTGTCTATGGCTACACCTTC. This gives the protein CASSPSDSVYGYTF.

Only a few counts were recorded for this clonotype. CDR3 protein: CASSQDPPGRIGSYGYTF. The CDR3 coding sequence is TGCGCCAGCAGCCAAGATCCTCCGGGACGGATTGGAAGCTATGGCTACACCTTC. The chain combines TRBV4-3 with TRBJ1-2; the D gene is possibly TRBD1 (5 bases). Trimming shortened V by 0 bases and J by 4 bases, and 21 bases separated the two germline ends. The CDR3 is 18 amino acids. Germline V lookup: CDR1 LGHNA, CDR2 YSLEER.

This chain links TRBV5-1 with TRBJ2-1; 8 bases fit TRBD1. This CDR3 comprises 15 residues. Germline V lookup: CDR1 SGHRS, CDR2 YFSETQ. Losses at the gene ends were 3 bases for V and 2 bases for J; bases not matched to a gene: 4. This CDR3 reads CASSYGQGPYNEQFF. CDR3 nucleotide sequence: TGCGCCAGCAGCTATGGACAGGGTCCCTACAATGAGCAGTTCTTC.

The rearrangement joins TRBV20-1 to TRBJ2-7; 7 positions match TRBD1. This CDR3 is 15 amino acids long. J was trimmed by 1 base and V by 3 bases; bases with no gene match: 9. CDR1 and CDR2 (germline): DFQATT, SNEGSKA (reference sequence). The CDR3 DNA reads TGCAGTGCTAGCTCAGCCAGGGGGTATTCCTACGAGCAGTACTTC. Its translation: CSASSARGYSYEQYF.

This chain joins TRBV11-3 and TRBJ2-7, with D possibly being TRBD2 (6 bases). V was pared by 1 base and J by 7 bases, with 11 bases between. The length of the CDR3 is 13 residues. CDR1 and CDR2 from the germline V gene are SGHNT and YENEEA. This chain's CDR3 is CASSLGGAREQYF. The CDR3 nucleotides read TGTGCCAGCAGCTTAGGCGGGGCGCGAGAGCAGTACTTC.

This clonotype has a handful of counts. The chain joins TRBV15 to TRBJ2-3, with TRBD2 matching over 12 bases. CDR3 size: 16 residues. Germline V CDR1 and CDR2: LNHNV, YYDKDF (reference sequence). V dropped 8 bases and J dropped 4; count of bases not matched to a gene: 10. The CDR3 nucleotides read TGTGCCACCTCAACCCGGACTAGCGGGGTTTCAGATACGCAGTATTTT. It specifies CATSTRTSGVSDTQYF. The whole variable domain, filled in from reference TRBV15 and TRBJ2-3, reads DAMVIQNPRYQVTQFGKPVTLSCSQTLNHNVMYWYQQKSSQAPKLLFHYYDKDFNNEADTPDNFQSRRPNTSFCFLDIRSPGLGDTAMYLCATSTRTSGVSDTQYFGPGTRLTVL.

This clonotype came up a few times. J is TRBJ2-1 and V is TRBV27; D is possibly TRBD2 (6 bases). The CDR3 contains 16 residues. V was clipped by 5 bases and J by 4 bases, with 18 bases between them. CDR1 is MNHEY and CDR2 is SMNVEV in the germline V gene (reference sequence). CDR3 sequence (DNA): TGTGCCAGCAGTCAACGCGGGGTGGGCTCTTACAATGAGCAGTTCTTC. Its translation: CASSQRGVGSYNEQFF.

The table lists this clonotype with a few counts. The CDR3 DNA sequence: TGTGCCACCTCAGCAGTTGGTCAGCATTTGGATACGCAGTATTTT. Its translation is CATSAVGQHLDTQYF. This chain uses TRBV27 with TRBJ2-3; D is unresolved. Trimming shortened V by 10 bases and J by 6 bases, and 23 bases separated the two germline ends. Germline CDR1 MNHEY, CDR2 SMNVEV (reference sequence). The CDR3 is 15 amino acids.

This clonotype was counted many times. The chain employs TRBV6-1 and TRBJ2-7; D is unclear. Germline V gene data show CDR1 as MNHNS and CDR2 as SASEGT. CDR3 length equals 12 residues. V dropped 5 bases and J dropped 5 bases, with 10 bases sitting between them. CDR3: CASSLNGDEQYF. CDR3 coding DNA: TGTGCCAGCAGTTTAAACGGCGACGAGCAGTACTTC.

This clonotype was observed many times. The rearrangement uses TRBV7-8 and TRBJ2-3, with D perhaps TRBD2 (6 bases). Germline V gene data show CDR1 as SGHVS and CDR2 as FQNEAQ. The CDR3 totals 15 residues. Trimming left V 7 bases short and J 5 bases short, with 19 bases between. As DNA, the CDR3 is TGTGCCAGCACCCCTGCGGGGCTGTCCGAAGATACGCAGTATTTT. As protein: CASTPAGLSEDTQYF.

This clonotype was observed many times. V usage is TRBV10-1 and J usage is TRBJ1-5; D is perhaps TRBD1 (5 bases). Germline assignment: CDR1 WNHNN and CDR2 SYGVQD (reference sequence). With 5 bases removed from V and 3 bases from J, the gap between germline ends came to 17 bases. The CDR3 contains 16 residues. Here the CDR3 DNA reads TGCGCCAGCAGTCGACAGACTTACAGTTACAATCAGCCCCAGCATTTT. It translates to CASSRQTYSYNQPQHF.

The sample holds many counts of this clonotype. This chain joins TRBV5-6 and TRBJ2-5; D might be TRBD1 or TRBD2, each matching 5 bases. The CDR3 spans 13 residues. Trimming shortened V by 4 bases and J by 2 bases, and 9 bases separated the two germline ends. Germline CDR1 is SGHDT and CDR2 is YYEEEE. The CDR3 DNA follows: TGTGCCAGCAGCCAGGGACGGCAAGAGACCCAGTACTTC. It specifies CASSQGRQETQYF.

This clonotype was counted many times. V usage is TRBV11-2 and J usage is TRBJ1-3; no firm D call. CDR1 SGHAT and CDR2 FQNNGV come from the germline V gene. V shed 0 bases and J shed 0 bases, with 12 bases lying between them. The length of the CDR3 is 17 residues. The CDR3 DNA is TGTGCCAGCAGCTTAGATCCTGCGGAATACTCTGGAAACACCATATATTTT. Translated, it gives CASSLDPAEYSGNTIYF.

The rearrangement uses TRBV7-9 and TRBJ1-3; D gene ambiguous. The CDR3 spans 17 residues. V lost 5 bases, J lost 0 bases, and 17 bases lay in between. Per germline, CDR1 SEHNR and CDR2 FQNEAQ (reference sequence). The CDR3 DNA follows: TGTGCCAGCAGCCACGTCTTAGGAGTTAACTCTGGAAACACCATATATTTT. Amino acids: CASSHVLGVNSGNTIYF.

The chain uses TRBV5-1 and TRBJ1-1; 9 nucleotides align to TRBD1. V lost 1 base, J lost 5 bases, and 3 bases stayed unmatched. Germline CDR1 SGHRS, CDR2 YFSETQ. This CDR3 is 14 amino acids long. The CDR3 is CASSLSGTGTEAFF. CDR3 DNA: TGCGCCAGCAGCTTGTCCGGGACAGGGACTGAAGCTTTCTTT.

This clonotype came up a few times. This chain uses TRBV10-3 with TRBJ1-5; D is uncertain. V was pared by 7 bases and J by 7 bases, with 14 bases between. The germline CDR1 and CDR2 sequences are ENHRY and SYGVKD. CDR3 length equals 13 residues. This chain's CDR3 is CAITTKPGQPQHF. The DNA for the CDR3 is TGTGCCATCACCACCAAACCGGGACAGCCCCAGCATTTT.

The rearrangement links TRBV7-9 to TRBJ1-2, with TRBD1 as a possible D gene (6 bases). CDR3 size: 15 residues. Germline values: CDR1 SEHNR, CDR2 FQNEAQ (reference sequence). V gave up 5 bases and J gave up 0 bases, with 13 bases separating them. The CDR3 DNA is TGTGCCAGCAGCACCGGACAGTTAGCTAACTATGGCTACACCTTC. This translates into CASSTGQLANYGYTF. Supplemented by reference TRBV7-9 and TRBJ1-2, the full variable domain reads DTGVSQNPRHKITKRGQNVTFRCDPISEHNRLYWYRQTLGQGPEFLTYFQNEAQLEKSRLLSDRFSAERPKGSFSTLEIQRTEQGDSAMYLCASSTGQLANYGYTFGSGTRLTVV.

The chain couples TRBV6-6 to TRBJ1-2, with TRBD1 matching 9 bases. Trimming took 6 bases from V and 7 from J; bases not matched to a gene: 12. The germline gives CDR1 MNHNY, CDR2 SVGAGI (reference sequence). The CDR3 extends over 15 amino acids. CDR3 nucleotides: TGTGCCAGCAGGCTGGCACAGGGGGCTTTTGGTGGCTACACCTTC. Translating gives CASRLAQGAFGGYTF.

The chain has TRBV20-1 and TRBJ2-3; 11 nucleotides line up with TRBD2. This CDR3 has 18 amino acids. V shed 3 bases and J 1 base; nucleotides not matched to a gene: 12. The V gene's germline CDR1 is DFQATT and CDR2 SNEGSKA (reference sequence). The CDR3, as DNA: TGCAGTGCTAGGAAGAGACTAGCGGGGACGTCTGGCACAGATACGCAGTATTTT. Its translation is CSARKRLAGTSGTDTQYF.